One and the same sample provided the 7 T cell receptor beta chains below, sequenced in a study of T cell responses to AZD1222 COVID-19 vaccine. Some clones are missing from TCRdb's copy, which holds only in-frame ones; the method was immunoSEQ multiplex PCR. The sample contains more than 70,000 clones, 87% of which appear only once. The source was peripheral blood, collected on day 0 of AZD1222 vaccination. Receptor source: an adult in good health.

This clone was counted only a few times. The chain is built from TRBV7-6 and TRBJ1-1, with TRBD1 as a possible D gene (6 bases). Trimming took 1 base from V and 4 from J, leaving 13 bases between them. The CDR3 length is 15 residues. CDR1 SGHVS and CDR2 FNYEAQ come from the germline V gene. The CDR3 loop is CASSLGAGGRTEAFF. The CDR3 DNA follows: TGTGCCAGCAGCTTAGGGGCTGGGGGCCGCACTGAAGCTTTCTTT. Based on the CDR3 plus reference TRBV7-6 and TRBJ1-1, the full variable domain is GAGVSQSPRYKVTKRGQDVALRCDPISGHVSLYWYRQALGQGPEFLTYFNYEAQQDKSGLPNDRFSAERPEGSISTLTIQRTEQRDSAMYRCASSLGAGGRTEAFFGQGTRLTVV.

The gene calls are TRBV14 and TRBJ1-6; D is possibly TRBD1 (5 bases). Looked up from germline, CDR1 is SGHDN and CDR2 is FVKESK. The germline V and J ends were trimmed by 4 bases and 10 bases, with 11 bases remaining between them. There are 13 residues in the CDR3. As DNA, the CDR3 is TGTGCCAGCAGCCTCGAGGGGCGCTCACCCCTCCACTTT. Its translation is CASSLEGRSPLHF.

This chain links TRBV29-1 with TRBJ2-2; possibly TRBD2 for D (6 bases). Trimming pared 6 bases from V and 0 bases from J, leaving 11 bases between. CDR3 length: 14 residues. Germline V lookup: CDR1 SQVTM, CDR2 ANQGSEA. CDR3 residues: CSVARLANTGELFF. In nucleotides, the CDR3 is TGCAGCGTGGCGCGACTAGCGAACACCGGGGAGCTGTTTTTT.

This clone showed up just once. The chain has TRBV7-2 and TRBJ2-7; tentative D call: TRBD1 (6 bases). Germline V gives CDR1 SGHTA, CDR2 FQGNSA. Trimming took 4 bases from V and 5 from J, leaving 15 bases between them. This CDR3 has 14 amino acids. The CDR3 sequence: CASSWGPEENEQYF. The CDR3 DNA sequence: TGTGCCAGCAGCTGGGGGCCAGAGGAGAACGAGCAGTACTTC.

The J gene is TRBJ1-3, the V gene TRBV11-2; D gene unclear. Trimming removed 0 bases at V and 0 bases at J, with 6 bases between. CDR3 length: 15 amino acids. CDR1 and CDR2 (germline): SGHAT, FQNNGV. CDR3 bases: TGTGCCAGCAGCTTAGATCCTGACTCTGGAAACACCATATATTTT. It yields the protein CASSLDPDSGNTIYF.

This CDR3 is CASSIPGTNQETQYF. CDR3 coding DNA: TGTGCCAGTAGTATCCCCGGGACTAACCAAGAGACCCAGTACTTC. V is TRBV19 and J is TRBJ2-5; 7 bases map to TRBD2. V lost 3 bases, J lost 0 bases, and 4 bases stayed unmatched. In germline, CDR1 is LNHDA, CDR2 SQIVND (reference sequence). The CDR3 covers 15 residues.

CDR3 in amino acids: CASSSRATPTEAFF. The CDR3 nucleotides read TGTGCCAGCAGCTCGCGGGCCACGCCAACTGAAGCTTTCTTT. This chain uses TRBV7-9 with TRBJ1-1; D call uncertain. Germline-derived CDR1 and CDR2 are SEHNR and FQNEAQ (reference sequence). The CDR3 contains 14 residues. Trimming stripped 4 bases from V and 5 bases from J, with 14 bases between. The full variable domain, in which reference TRBV7-9 and TRBJ1-1 provide the parts outside the CDR3, is DTGVSQNPRHKITKRGQNVTFRCDPISEHNRLYWYRQTLGQGPEFLTYFQNEAQLEKSRLLSDRFSAERPKGSFSTLEIQRTEQGDSAMYLCASSSRATPTEAFFGQGTRLTVV.